Each of the 26 T cell receptor beta chains below was sequenced from the same sample in a study of CD8 T cells in ankylosing spondylitis (dated by TCRdb to the late 2010s). The method was 5' RACE. The reads were generated on an Illumina HiSeq 2500. The raw public data were reprocessed by TCRdb itself: fastp quality trimming at Q25, MiXCR clonotype calling, in-frame beta chains only. Rows with a matching CDR3 protein are joined into one entry that keeps the most common DNA and genes. For this sample the table gives 270,000 or so distinct CDR3 sequences, of which 18% were detected only once. The ten largest clones add up to 25% to 40% of the sample. Sequences were obtained from blood, either unsorted or a sorted T cell fraction (not recorded which). These receptors all come from a male donor with ankylosing spondylitis or in good health (not recorded which).

The genes are TRBV20-1 and TRBJ2-3, with TRBD1 matching over 7 bases. Germline V CDR1 and CDR2: DFQATT, SNEGSKA (reference sequence). After removal of 5 bases from V and 3 bases from J, the junction contained 5 bases not matched to a gene. This CDR3 has 13 residues. The CDR3 coding sequence is TGCAGTGCTGGACAGGATCGAACAGATACGCAGTATTTT. Its translation is CSAGQDRTDTQYF.

The rearrangement links TRBV7-9 to TRBJ1-4; tentative D call: TRBD1 (5 bases). Germline V gene data show CDR1 as SEHNR and CDR2 as FQNEAQ (reference sequence). The V and J ends lost 3 bases and 8 bases respectively, with 13 bases between them. CDR3 size: 14 residues. CDR3 in DNA: TGTGCCAGCAGCTTTGGGACGGAAGAGGAAAAACTGTTTTTT. It codes for CASSFGTEEEKLFF.

This clonotype was found a few times. The chain employs TRBV6-1 and TRBJ1-5; 8 bases match TRBD1. Germline V gene sequence: CDR1 MNHNS, CDR2 SASEGT. This CDR3 comprises 13 residues. The ends lost 8 bases at V and 11 bases at J; junction bases unmatched: 11. CDR3 region: CASDGQGLGTQHF. The CDR3 DNA reads as TGTGCCAGCGACGGACAGGGCCTGGGGACCCAGCATTTT.

The chain joins TRBV27 to TRBJ2-1; 8 bases match TRBD2. CDR3 size: 15 residues. The germline V gene has CDR1 MNHEY and CDR2 SMNVEV (reference sequence). V shed 0 bases, J shed 8 bases, and the junction held 6 bases outside the gene matches. CDR3 nucleotides: TGTGCCAGCAGTTTATCAGGACTAGCCCCCCATGAGCAGTTCTTC. This codes for CASSLSGLAPHEQFF.

The V gene is TRBV4-1, the J gene TRBJ1-2; tentative D call: TRBD1 (5 bases). Germline V gene data show CDR1 as MGHRA and CDR2 as YSYEKL. The CDR3 sequence is 12 residues long. V was shortened by 4 bases and J by 9 bases, with 12 bases between the two germline ends. This chain's CDR3 is CASSRDGGSYTF. The CDR3 region has the DNA TGCGCCAGCAGCCGCGACGGGGGGAGCTACACCTTC.

The CDR3 here is CALHFIPGGPPYEQYF. The CDR3 DNA reads as TGTGCCCTACATTTTATTCCGGGAGGGCCGCCCTACGAGCAGTACTTC. V gene TRBV12-3 or TRBV12-4 combines with J gene TRBJ2-7; TRBD2 aligns across 8 bases. The V gene end was trimmed by 11 bases and the J gene end by 2 bases; junction bases not matched to a gene: 17. The CDR3 covers 16 residues.

This clonotype appeared many times. The V gene is TRBV9, the J gene TRBJ2-7; 7 bases match TRBD1. The CDR3 spans 15 residues. The germline gives CDR1 SGDLS, CDR2 YYNGEE. With V trimmed by 4 bases and J by 5 bases, 12 bases remained unmatched. This chain's CDR3 is CASSSTTTGQDEQYF. As DNA, the CDR3 is TGTGCCAGCAGCTCAACTACGACAGGGCAGGACGAGCAGTACTTC.

This clonotype came up a few times. V usage is TRBV5-1 and J usage is TRBJ2-1; 15 nucleotides agree with TRBD2. CDR1 and CDR2 from the germline V gene are SGHRS and YFSETQ. This CDR3 region has 16 residues. V was pared by 2 bases and J by 8 bases, with 5 bases of the junction left unmatched. As DNA, the CDR3 is TGCGCCAGCAGCTTAGGACTAGCGGGAGGGCTCGATGAGCAGTTCTTC. It specifies CASSLGLAGGLDEQFF.

This clonotype was picked up many times. V is TRBV7-9 and J is TRBJ2-1, with 12 bases that match TRBD2. The ends lost 5 bases at V and 9 bases at J; junction bases unmatched: 8. From germline, CDR1 is SEHNR and CDR2 FQNEAQ (reference sequence). This CDR3 spans 15 amino acids. The CDR3 sequence is CASSPRTSGTSEQFF. CDR3 DNA: TGTGCCAGCAGCCCCCGGACTAGCGGGACGTCTGAGCAGTTCTTC.

This clonotype occurred a few times. The chain combines TRBV7-8 with TRBJ1-1, with D possibly matching TRBD1 (6 bases). Trimming took off 6 bases at V and 0 bases at J, with 11 bases between the two ends. The CDR3 consists of 14 residues. Germline V gene lookup returns CDR1 SGHVS and CDR2 FQNEAQ. Here the CDR3 DNA reads TGTGCCAGCAGTCACAGGGATCTGAACACTGAAGCTTTCTTT. Its translation: CASSHRDLNTEAFF.

The chain couples TRBV6-5 to TRBJ2-7; 11 bases align to TRBD1. This CDR3 is built from 15 residues. V dropped 2 bases and J dropped 3; count of bases not matched to a gene: 3. Germline CDR1 reads MNHEY; CDR2 reads SVGAGI. As DNA, the CDR3 is TGTGCCAGCAGTTACGGGACAGGGGGTGTCTACGAGCAGTACTTC. Its translation is CASSYGTGGVYEQYF.

CDR3 sequence: CASSEARWEGQPQHF. The CDR3 coding sequence is TGTGCCAGCAGTGAAGCGCGCTGGGAAGGTCAGCCCCAGCATTTT. The V gene is TRBV6-1, the J gene TRBJ1-5; D is uncertain. The CDR3 length is 15 residues. V was clipped by 0 bases and J by 6 bases, with 12 bases between them. Per germline, CDR1 MNHNS and CDR2 SASEGT.

The table lists this clonotype with a few counts. CDR3 nucleotide sequence: TGTGCCAGCAGCAGAGGACTAGCGGGATCTCCTACGGGCTACGAGCAGTACTTC. Translating it yields CASSRGLAGSPTGYEQYF. V and J are TRBV7-8 and TRBJ2-7; 12 nucleotides align to TRBD2. V shed 5 bases, J shed 3 bases, and the junction held 14 bases outside the gene matches. This CDR3 is 18 amino acids long. Germline CDR1 is SGHVS and CDR2 is FQNEAQ.

For this clonotype: This clone may be a read error of a much larger clone one base away. This rearrangement joins TRBV7-2 to TRBJ2-7, with 7 bases that match TRBD2. Germline-derived CDR1 and CDR2 are SGHTA and FQGNSA. This CDR3 comprises 14 residues. The CDR3 coding sequence is TGTGCCAGCAGCTTTGGGGGGGGGTACTACGAGCAGCACTTC. It encodes CASSFGGGYYEQHF. The variable domain in full, with the rest retrieved from reference TRBV7-2 and TRBJ2-7, is GAGVSQSPSNKVTEKGKDVELRCDPISGHTALYWYRQSLGQGLEFLIYFQGNSAPDKSGLPSDRFSAERTGGSVSTLTIQRTQQEDSAVYLCASSFGGGYYEQHFGPGTRLTVT.

This rearrangement joins TRBV20-1 to TRBJ2-1, with 12 bases identical to TRBD2. Trimming at V came to 5 bases and at J to 4 bases, leaving 3 bases not matched to a gene. Germline CDR1 is DFQATT and CDR2 is SNEGSKA (reference sequence). The CDR3 sequence is 14 residues long. The CDR3 region is CSALGLAGYNEQFF. In nucleotides, the CDR3 is TGCAGTGCTCTTGGACTAGCGGGGTACAATGAGCAGTTCTTC.

The chain employs TRBV7-9 and TRBJ2-7; D gene ambiguous. The V gene's germline CDR1 is SEHNR and CDR2 FQNEAQ (reference sequence). V lost 5 bases and J lost 1, with 9 bases in between. The CDR3 length is 13 residues. CDR3 sequence (DNA): TGTGCCAGCAGCGAGGACGTTTCCTACGAGCAGTACTTC. Amino acid sequence: CASSEDVSYEQYF. The whole variable domain, remainder taken from reference TRBV7-9 and TRBJ2-7, is DTGVSQNPRHKITKRGQNVTFRCDPISEHNRLYWYRQTLGQGPEFLTYFQNEAQLEKSRLLSDRFSAERPKGSFSTLEIQRTEQGDSAMYLCASSEDVSYEQYFGPGTRLTVT.

There are a few counts of this clonotype. The genes are TRBV5-1 and TRBJ2-1, with D perhaps matching TRBD1 (6 bases). The CDR3 is 15 amino acids. V was trimmed by 0 bases and J by 6 bases, leaving 13 bases between them. Looked up from germline, CDR1 is SGHRS and CDR2 is YFSETQ. The DNA for the CDR3 is TGCGCCAGCAGCTTGGAGGGGGAGAGGGGCAATGAGCAGTTCTTC. Amino acid sequence: CASSLEGERGNEQFF.

This clonotype has only a few counts. The chain has TRBV7-8 and TRBJ2-5; tentative D call: TRBD1 (6 bases). The germline V and J ends were trimmed by 5 bases and 3 bases, with 13 bases remaining between them. Germline CDR1 is SGHVS and CDR2 is FQNEAQ. This CDR3 has 14 amino acids. The CDR3 DNA reads as TGTGCCAGCAGCGCCACGGCAGGGGAAGAGACCCAGTACTTC. Amino acid sequence: CASSATAGEETQYF.

The table lists this clonotype with many counts. The chain has TRBV6-5 and TRBJ2-3; TRBD2 matches 7 bases. The CDR3 extends over 14 amino acids. CDR1 and CDR2 (germline): MNHEY, SVGAGI. Unmatched junction bases numbered 3, after V lost 2 bases and J lost 4 bases. CDR3 nucleotides: TGTGCCAGCAGTTACCGCGGGGGTGCAGATACGCAGTATTTT. This codes for CASSYRGGADTQYF.

The chain recombines TRBV7-8 with TRBJ2-1; perhaps TRBD2 as D (5 bases). V dropped 1 base and J dropped 7 bases, with 14 bases sitting between them. The CDR3 has 15 residues. The V gene's germline CDR1 is SGHVS and CDR2 FQNEAQ. CDR3 in amino acids: CASSLGEAGLNEQFF. CDR3 sequence (DNA): TGTGCCAGCAGCTTAGGAGAGGCGGGTTTGAATGAGCAGTTCTTC. The full variable domain, with the rest looked up from reference TRBV7-8 and TRBJ2-1, is GAGVSQSPRYKVAKRGQDVALRCDPISGHVSLFWYQQALGQGPEFLTYFQNEAQLDKSGLPSDRFFAERPEGSVSTLKIQRTQQEDSAVYLCASSLGEAGLNEQFFGPGTRLTVL.

The chain combines TRBV4-3 with TRBJ2-1; TRBD2 is a possible D gene (6 bases). The CDR3 length is 16 residues. Germline V gene sequence: CDR1 LGHNA, CDR2 YSLEER. The V end was cut by 0 bases, the J end by 0 bases, with 9 bases between. CDR3 nucleotide sequence: TGCGCCAGCAGCCAAGAACGGGAGTACTCCTACAATGAGCAGTTCTTC. Its protein product is CASSQEREYSYNEQFF.

CDR3: CSARAPPSGRAQEQYF. CDR3 in DNA: TGCAGTGCTAGGGCCCCCCCTAGCGGGAGGGCGCAGGAGCAGTACTTC. This chain connects TRBV20-1 to TRBJ2-7, with 12 bases lining up with TRBD2. CDR1 is DFQATT and CDR2 is SNEGSKA in the germline V gene (reference sequence). The ends lost 3 bases at V and 7 bases at J; junction bases unmatched: 13. The CDR3 has 16 residues.

The chain recombines TRBV20-1 with TRBJ2-7; 8 nucleotides align to TRBD1. The CDR3 loop spans 16 amino acids. J was trimmed by 2 bases and V by 0 bases; bases with no gene match: 9. Germline V CDR1 and CDR2: DFQATT, SNEGSKA (reference sequence). CDR3 protein: CSARDPGQVHPYEQYF. In DNA, the CDR3 is TGCAGTGCTAGAGATCCGGGACAGGTTCACCCCTACGAGCAGTACTTC.

The chain joins TRBV12-5 to TRBJ1-4; a weak D match, TRBD1 (5 bases). The CDR3 is made up of 14 amino acids. Deletions cut 6 bases from V and 0 bases from J, with 8 bases between. Germline V gives CDR1 LGHNT, CDR2 FRNRAP. Here the CDR3 reads CASGWGATNEKLFF. CDR3 DNA: TGTGCTAGTGGCTGGGGGGCAACTAATGAAAAACTGTTTTTT.

The chain carries TRBV29-1 and TRBJ2-7; no definite D call. This CDR3 contains 12 residues. V was trimmed by 7 bases and J by 5 bases, leaving 15 bases between them. The germline gives CDR1 SQVTM, CDR2 ANQGSEA. Here the CDR3 DNA reads TGCAGCGCTGTAGGTAATACCCACGAGCAGTACTTC. Translated, it gives CSAVGNTHEQYF.

This clonotype was observed a few times. The chain couples TRBV2 to TRBJ2-7; D possibly corresponds to TRBD2 (5 bases). V lost 11 bases and J 0 bases, leaving 11 bases between the germline ends. The CDR3 is made up of 12 amino acids. Looked up from germline, CDR1 is SNHLY and CDR2 is FYNNEI. Here the CDR3 reads CASYGVSYEQYF. The CDR3 bases are TGTGCCTCATACGGGGTCTCCTACGAGCAGTACTTC.